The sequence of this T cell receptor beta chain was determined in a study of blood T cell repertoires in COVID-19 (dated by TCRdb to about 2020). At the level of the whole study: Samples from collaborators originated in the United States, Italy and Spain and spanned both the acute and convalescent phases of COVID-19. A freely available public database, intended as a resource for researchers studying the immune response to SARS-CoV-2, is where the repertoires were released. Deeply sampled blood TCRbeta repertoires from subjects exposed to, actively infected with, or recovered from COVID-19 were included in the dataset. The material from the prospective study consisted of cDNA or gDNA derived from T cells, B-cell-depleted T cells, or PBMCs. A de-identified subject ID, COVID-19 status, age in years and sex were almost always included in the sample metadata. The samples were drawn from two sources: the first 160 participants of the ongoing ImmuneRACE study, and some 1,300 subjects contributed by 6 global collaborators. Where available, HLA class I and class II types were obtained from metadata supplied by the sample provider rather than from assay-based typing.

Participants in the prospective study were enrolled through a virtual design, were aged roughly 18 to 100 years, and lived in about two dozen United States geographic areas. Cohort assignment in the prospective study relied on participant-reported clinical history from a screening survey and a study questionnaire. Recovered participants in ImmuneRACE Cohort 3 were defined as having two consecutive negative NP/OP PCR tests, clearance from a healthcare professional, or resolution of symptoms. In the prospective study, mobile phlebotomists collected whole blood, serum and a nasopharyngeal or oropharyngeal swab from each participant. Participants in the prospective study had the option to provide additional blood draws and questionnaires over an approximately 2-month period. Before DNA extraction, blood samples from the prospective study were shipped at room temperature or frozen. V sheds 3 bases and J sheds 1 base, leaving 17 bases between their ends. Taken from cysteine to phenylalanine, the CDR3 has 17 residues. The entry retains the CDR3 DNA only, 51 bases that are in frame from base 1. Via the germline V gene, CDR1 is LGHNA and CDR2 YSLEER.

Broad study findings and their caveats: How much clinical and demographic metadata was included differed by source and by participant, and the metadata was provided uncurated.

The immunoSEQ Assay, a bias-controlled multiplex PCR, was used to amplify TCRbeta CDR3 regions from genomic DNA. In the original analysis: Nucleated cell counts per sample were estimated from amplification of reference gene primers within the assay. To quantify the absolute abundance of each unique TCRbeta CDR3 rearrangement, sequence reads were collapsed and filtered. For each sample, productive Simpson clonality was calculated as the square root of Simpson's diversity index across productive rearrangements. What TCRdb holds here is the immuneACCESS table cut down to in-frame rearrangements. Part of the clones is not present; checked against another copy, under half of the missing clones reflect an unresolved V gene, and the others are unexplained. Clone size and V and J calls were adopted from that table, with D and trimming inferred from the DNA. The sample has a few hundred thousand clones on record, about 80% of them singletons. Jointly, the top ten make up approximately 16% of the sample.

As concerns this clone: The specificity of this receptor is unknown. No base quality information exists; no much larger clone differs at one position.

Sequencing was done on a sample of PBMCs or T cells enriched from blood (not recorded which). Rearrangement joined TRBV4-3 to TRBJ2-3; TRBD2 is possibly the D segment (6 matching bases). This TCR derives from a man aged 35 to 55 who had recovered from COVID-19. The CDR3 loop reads CASSQYRDFERTDTQYF. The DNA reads TGCGCCAGCAGCCAGTACCGGGACTTCGAACGCACAGATACGCAGTATTTT.